This paragraph reports one T cell receptor beta chain. As yet, its antigen is unknown. TCRdb reanalysed the RACE reads using MiXCR and keeps one entry per CDR3 protein. This sample yields about 82,000 distinct CDR3 sequences, of which under 11% are seen a single time; 4.5% to 5% belongs to the top ten. Per the germline V gene, CDR1 is DFQATT and CDR2 is SNEGSKA (reference sequence). This CDR3 comprises 15 residues. The J segment lost 8 bases and the V segment lost 0 bases, leaving 7 bases of the junction unmatched. Time point of the sample: patch test 2, 6 weeks after DPC sensitization. Treatment noted: therapeutic diphenylcyclopropenone sensitization with weekly scalp DPC. Total RNA was isolated from unfractionated whole blood. This record comes from a study of human T cells and chemical hapten exposure. General study results and limits: Compared with pre-sensitization or healthy control sets, expanded TCRs clustered more.

The clonotype originates from a woman aged 45-65 years with alopecia areata. Some clones in this sample may be carry-over from other donors' samples. The sequencing here drew on whole blood, taken in connection with sensitization to the hapten diphenylcyclopropenone (DPC). The J gene is TRBJ1-4, the V gene TRBV20-1, with 9 bases fitting TRBD1. CDR3 bases: TGCAGTGCTAGAGAAACCGGGACAGGGAAAGAAAAACTGTTTTTT. Its protein is CSARETGTGKEKLFF.